This TCR beta chain is from a study of control samples from healthy donors and cancer patients. Measured with immunoSEQ multiplex PCR; TCRdb has only the in-frame clones, and not every one. The repertoire includes some 130,000 clones, around 93% of them detected once, and approximately 1.7% sits in the top ten. V was clipped by 4 bases and J by 6 bases, with 16 bases between them. There are 15 residues in the CDR3. Per germline, CDR1 SGHRS and CDR2 YFSETQ. Sequenced: PBMCs. V and J are TRBV5-1 and TRBJ2-2; tentatively, D is TRBD1 (5 bases). The source is a man aged 45-60 years with head and neck cancer. The CDR3 region has the DNA TGCGCCAGCAGCCCCCCCCTAGGGGTCCCCGGGGAGCTGTTTTTT. It is translated as CASSPPLGVPGELFF.